These 6 T cell receptor beta chains came from one sample sequenced in a study of T cell changes during pregnancy in multiple sclerosis (dated by TCRdb to between 2018 and 2021). The library came from the immunoSEQ multiplex PCR assay. The immuneACCESS repertoire file appears here via TCRdb, limited to in-frame rearrangements. These files lack a portion of the clones; in checked studies, under half of the deficit traces to unresolved V genes, and the cause of the others is not known. The sample data list tens of thousands of clones, and roughly 93% of these were observed just once. 0.65% to 0.95% of the sample is held by the ten biggest clonotypes. The source was peripheral blood, collected in the third trimester of pregnancy. The source of these receptors is a female donor with multiple sclerosis, enrolled in a pregnancy study.

The rearrangement joins TRBV5-1 to TRBJ1-2; TRBD1 agrees at 8 bases. V lost 5 bases to trimming and J lost 0 bases; unmatched junction nucleotides: 21. The germline V gene has CDR1 SGHRS and CDR2 YFSETQ. The CDR3 has 20 residues. The CDR3 reads CASSSFGDRRLDFTNYGYTF. In nucleotides, the CDR3 is TGCGCCAGCAGTTCGTTTGGGGACAGGAGACTAGACTTCACTAACTATGGCTACACCTTC.

The rearrangement links TRBV7-8 to TRBJ1-1; D perhaps matches TRBD1 (5 bases). Trimming took 1 base from V and 3 from J, leaving 15 bases between them. CDR1 and CDR2 from the germline V gene are SGHVS and FQNEAQ. This CDR3 contains 16 residues. DNA for the CDR3: TGTGCCAGCAGCTTAGAAAGACAGAGTTCGGACACTGAAGCTTTCTTT. Translating it yields CASSLERQSSDTEAFF.

The chain employs TRBV4-1 and TRBJ2-7, with 7 bases aligning to TRBD1. Germline CDR1 reads MGHRA; CDR2 reads YSYEKL. With 0 bases clipped from V and 3 bases from J, the junction kept 5 bases outside the gene matches. This CDR3 has 15 amino acids. CDR3 sequence: CASSQDGGQYYEQYF. The DNA for the CDR3 is TGCGCCAGCAGCCAAGATGGGGGACAGTACTACGAGCAGTACTTC.

This clone came up once. The J gene is TRBJ2-7, the V gene TRBV9; TRBD1 matches at 10 bases. Looked up from germline, CDR1 is SGDLS and CDR2 is YYNGEE. This CDR3 contains 16 residues. Trimming took 4 bases from V and 3 from J; bases not matched to a gene: 10. This CDR3 reads CASSPSGRDRGYEQYF. CDR3 nucleotide sequence: TGTGCCAGCAGCCCATCAGGCCGGGACAGGGGCTACGAGCAGTACTTC.

This chain uses TRBV11-2 with TRBJ2-5; a possible D gene is TRBD2 (5 bases). This CDR3 comprises 14 residues. CDR1 SGHAT and CDR2 FQNNGV come from the germline V gene. The V gene lost 1 base and the J gene lost 4 bases, with 10 bases spanning the gap. CDR3 loop: CASSLAGSRETQYF. The CDR3 nucleotides read TGTGCCAGCAGCTTAGCGGGATCTCGAGAGACCCAGTACTTC.

V usage is TRBV7-6 and J usage is TRBJ1-1; 9 bases are a match to TRBD1. The CDR3 sequence is 12 residues long. With 3 bases clipped from V and 10 bases from J, the junction kept 3 bases outside the gene matches. Germline V gene data show CDR1 as SGHVS and CDR2 as FNYEAQ. Written as DNA, the CDR3 is TGTGCCAGCAGCTTGACAGGGGGGGTAGCTTTCTTT. As protein: CASSLTGGVAFF.